This T cell receptor (beta chain) was identified during a study of T cells in Graves' hyperthyroidism and ophthalmopathy. Looked up from germline, CDR1 is LGHDT and CDR2 is YNNKEL (reference sequence). The V gene lost 0 bases and the J gene lost 2 bases, with 11 bases spanning the gap. The CDR3 sequence is 15 residues long. Researchers took RNA transcripts and amplified the TCR beta CDR3 regions from them. The HTBI primer set drove a first-round RT-PCR of the TCR CDR3. TCRdb redid the calling of the multiplex PCR reads with MiXCR, one entry per CDR3 protein. The profile shows hundreds of thousands of distinct CDR3 sequences, under 15% of them singletons. This clonotype was detected a few times.

The rearrangement joins TRBV3-1 to TRBJ2-7; no clear D gene. Sequencing used blood. This TCR was recovered from a woman aged 25 to 39 with Graves' hyperthyroidism. This chain's CDR3 is CASSQDFSRAYEQYF. The CDR3 nucleotides read TGTGCCAGCAGCCAAGATTTCTCCAGAGCCTACGAGCAGTACTTC.